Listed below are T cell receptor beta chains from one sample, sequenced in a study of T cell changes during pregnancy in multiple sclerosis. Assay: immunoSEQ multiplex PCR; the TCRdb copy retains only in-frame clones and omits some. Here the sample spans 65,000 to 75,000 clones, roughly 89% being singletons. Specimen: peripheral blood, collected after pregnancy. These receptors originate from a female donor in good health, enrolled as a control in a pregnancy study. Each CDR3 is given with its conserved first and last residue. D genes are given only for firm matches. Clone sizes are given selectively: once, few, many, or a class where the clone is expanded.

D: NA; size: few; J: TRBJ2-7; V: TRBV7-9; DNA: TGTGCCAGCAGTCCCTCCGGAGCTACCTACGAGCAGTACTTC; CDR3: CASSPSGATYEQYF
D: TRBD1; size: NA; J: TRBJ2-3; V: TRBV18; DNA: TGTGCCAGCTCACCCGCCTCGGGACAGGTCCTCGGGGATACGCAGTATTTT; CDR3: CASSPASGQVLGDTQYF
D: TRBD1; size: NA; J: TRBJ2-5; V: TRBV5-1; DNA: TGCGCCAGCAGCCGGGACAGGGGGCAAGAGACCCAGTACTTC; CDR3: CASSRDRGQETQYF
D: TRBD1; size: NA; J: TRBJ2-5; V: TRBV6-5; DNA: TGTGCCAGCAGTTTGCAGGGGGCAGAGACCCAGTACTTC; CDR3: CASSLQGAETQYF
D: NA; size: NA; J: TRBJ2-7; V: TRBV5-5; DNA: TGTGCCAGCAAATTTCGGGGCTACGAGCAGTACTTC; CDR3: CASKFRGYEQYF
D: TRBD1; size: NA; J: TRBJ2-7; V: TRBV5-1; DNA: TGCGCCAGCAGCTGGACAGGGGACGGCTACGAGCAGTACTTC; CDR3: CASSWTGDGYEQYF
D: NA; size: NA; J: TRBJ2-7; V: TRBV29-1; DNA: TGCAGCGTTGCTGGCTCAGGCTACGAGCAGTACTTC; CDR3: CSVAGSGYEQYF
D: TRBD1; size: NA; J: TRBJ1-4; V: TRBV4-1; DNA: TGCGCCAGCAGCCAACCTGCGGACAGGGCCTATGAAAAACTGTTTTTT; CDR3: CASSQPADRAYEKLFF
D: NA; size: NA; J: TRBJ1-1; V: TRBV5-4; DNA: TGTGCCAGCAGCTTGTTTCCAGGGCGCGACGGCCTGAACACTGAAGCTTTCTTT; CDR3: CASSLFPGRDGLNTEAFF
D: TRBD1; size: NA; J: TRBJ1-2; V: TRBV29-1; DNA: TGCAGCGTCAGGGGGGGGGACAGGGGGTATGGCTACACCTTC; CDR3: CSVRGGDRGYGYTF
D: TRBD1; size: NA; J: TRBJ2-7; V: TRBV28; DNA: TGTGCCAGCAGTATAGGACAGGGTAATTACGAGCAGTACTTC; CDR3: CASSIGQGNYEQYF
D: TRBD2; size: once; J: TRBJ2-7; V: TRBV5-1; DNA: TGCGCCAGCAGCTTCAGCCTAGCGGGAGGGTACGAGCAGTACTTC; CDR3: CASSFSLAGGYEQYF
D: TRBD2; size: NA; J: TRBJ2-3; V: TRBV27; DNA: TGTGCCAGCAGCCCCGTGGGACTAGCGACAGATACGCAGTATTTT; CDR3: CASSPVGLATDTQYF
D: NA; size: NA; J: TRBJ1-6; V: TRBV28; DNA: TGTGCCAGCAGTCCCCCCATACAGGGTACAAGTTCACCCCTCCACTTT; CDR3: CASSPPIQGTSSPLHF
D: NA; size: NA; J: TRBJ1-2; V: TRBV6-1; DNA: TGTGCCAGCAGTGCATCAGTTGATGGCTACACCTTC; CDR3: CASSASVDGYTF
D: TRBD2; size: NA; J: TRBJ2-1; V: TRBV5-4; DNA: TGTGCCAGCAGCCCACTAGCGGGGGCCCCTGGTGATGAGCAGTTCTTC; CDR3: CASSPLAGAPGDEQFF
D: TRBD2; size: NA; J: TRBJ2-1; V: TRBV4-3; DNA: TGCGCCAGCAGCCAAGACTTTAGCGGGGCGGGAAATGAGCAGTTCTTC; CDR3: CASSQDFSGAGNEQFF
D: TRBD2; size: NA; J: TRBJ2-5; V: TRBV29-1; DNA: TGCAGCGTTTGGACTAGCGGGGGTGGGGAGACCCAGTACTTC; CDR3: CSVWTSGGGETQYF
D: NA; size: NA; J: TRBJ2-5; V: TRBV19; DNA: TGTGCCAGTAGTAATGGTCGAGGAGAGACCCAGTACTTC; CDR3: CASSNGRGETQYF
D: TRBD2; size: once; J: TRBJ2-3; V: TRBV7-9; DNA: TGTGCCAGCAGTTCCCCGAGCGGGGGGACCCCGGATACGCAGTATTTT; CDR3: CASSSPSGGTPDTQYF
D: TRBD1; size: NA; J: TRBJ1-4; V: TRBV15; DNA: TGTGCCACCATGCGGGACAGGATTAATGAAAAACTGTTTTTT; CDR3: CATMRDRINEKLFF
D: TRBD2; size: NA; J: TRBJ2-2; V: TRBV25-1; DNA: TGTGCCAGCAGCCGTTCCGGGGGGGGGAACACCGGGGAGCTGTTTTTT; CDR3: CASSRSGGGNTGELFF
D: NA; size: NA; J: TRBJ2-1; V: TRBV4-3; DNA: TGCGCCAGCAGCGAAGAGGAGCGCGGGTACAATGAGCAGTTCTTC; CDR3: CASSEEERGYNEQFF
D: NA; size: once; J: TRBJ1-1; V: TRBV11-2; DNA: TGTGCCAGCAGCCTCCTGAAGAGTACTGAAGCTTTCTTT; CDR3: CASSLLKSTEAFF
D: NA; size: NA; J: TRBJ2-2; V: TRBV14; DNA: TGTGCCAGCAGCCAGGTAGACAGGATCACCGGGGAGCTGTTTTTT; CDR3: CASSQVDRITGELFF
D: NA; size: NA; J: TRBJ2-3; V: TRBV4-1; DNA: TGCGCCAGCAGCCAAGACGCGGGACCGACAGATACGCAGTATTTT; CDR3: CASSQDAGPTDTQYF
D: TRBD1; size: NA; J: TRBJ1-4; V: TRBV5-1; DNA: TGCGCCAGCAGCCCAGGGACAGCAACTAATGAAAAACTGTTTTTT; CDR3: CASSPGTATNEKLFF
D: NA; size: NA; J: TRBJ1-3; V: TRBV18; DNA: TGTGCCAGCTCACCACTGGATCAGGGGACTGGAAACACCATATATTTT; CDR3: CASSPLDQGTGNTIYF
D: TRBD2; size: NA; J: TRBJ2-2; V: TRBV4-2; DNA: TGTGCCAGCAGCCAAGTAGGAGCGGGAGGGCGTACCGGGGAGCTGTTTTTT; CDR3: CASSQVGAGGRTGELFF
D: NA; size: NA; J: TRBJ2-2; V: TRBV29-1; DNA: TGCAGCGTTGACCCAGTCAACACCGGGGAGCTGTTTTTT; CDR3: CSVDPVNTGELFF
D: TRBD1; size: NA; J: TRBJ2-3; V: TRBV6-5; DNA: TGTGCCAGCAGTTTTTCGACAGGGGAGTACGCAGATACGCAGTATTTT; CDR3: CASSFSTGEYADTQYF
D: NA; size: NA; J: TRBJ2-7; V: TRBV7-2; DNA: TGTGCCAGCAGCCAACGGGGGGAGCAGTACTTC; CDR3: CASSQRGEQYF